This passage covers 22 T cell receptor beta chains from one sample sequenced in a study of somatic mutations in cytotoxic T cells in rheumatoid arthritis. Data came from immunoSEQ multiplex PCR; TCRdb stores just in-frame clones and leaves some out. This table has 15,000 to 20,000 clones, 70% to 85% appearing once. Source material: CD8+ T cells sorted from blood. The source of these receptors is an adult with rheumatoid arthritis.

V is TRBV5-4 and J is TRBJ1-6, with D perhaps matching TRBD1 (6 bases). V gave up 4 bases and J gave up 0 bases, with 11 bases separating them. The CDR3 contains 16 residues. Germline lookup yields CDR1 SGHNT and CDR2 YYREEE (reference sequence). In DNA form, the CDR3 reads TGTGCCAGCAGCCCCGGGGGCGGCTCCTATAATTCACCCCTCCACTTT. Translated, it gives CASSPGGGSYNSPLHF.

V is TRBV9 and J is TRBJ1-6; a possible D gene is TRBD1 (5 bases). Deletions cut 3 bases from V and 8 bases from J, with 15 bases between. The CDR3 runs 15 residues. Germline assignment: CDR1 SGDLS and CDR2 YYNGEE. Here the CDR3 reads CASSADTVRHSPLHF. The CDR3 DNA reads as TGTGCCAGCAGCGCGGACACCGTGAGGCATTCACCCCTCCACTTT.

The chain uses TRBV18 and TRBJ2-3; D is possibly TRBD1 or TRBD2 (5 bases each). The CDR3 is 18 amino acids. Trimming shortened V by 3 bases and J by 0 bases, and 19 bases separated the two germline ends. Germline values: CDR1 KGHSH, CDR2 LQKENI. In DNA, the CDR3 is TGTGCCAGCTCACCTGGGGGAAACTCCCTGTCTAGCACAGATACGCAGTATTTT. Its translation is CASSPGGNSLSSTDTQYF.

CDR3 residues: CAISAGGVSSSYNEQFF. CDR3 bases: TGTGCCATCAGTGCCGGGGGGGTTTCGAGCTCCTACAATGAGCAGTTCTTC. The chain links TRBV10-3 to TRBJ2-1, with TRBD2 identical over 8 bases. The V gene end was trimmed by 4 bases and the J gene end by 0 bases; junction bases not matched to a gene: 8. The length of the CDR3 is 17 residues. Germline CDR1 is ENHRY and CDR2 is SYGVKD.

This clone was counted only a few times. The chain has TRBV29-1 and TRBJ1-2; D unclear. Germline V gives CDR1 SQVTM, CDR2 ANQGSEA. The CDR3 is 12 residues long. V was cut by 7 bases and J by 5 bases, with 14 bases left in between. CDR3 bases: TGCAGCGCCGAGGGAGAGGATTATGGCTACACCTTC. Its protein is CSAEGEDYGYTF.

V usage is TRBV7-9 and J usage is TRBJ1-1; 11 nucleotides match TRBD1. The CDR3 runs to 18 residues. Trimming at V came to 5 bases and at J to 3 bases, leaving 14 bases not matched to a gene. Germline loops: CDR1 SEHNR, CDR2 FQNEAQ (reference sequence). The CDR3: CASSPRLSGQGAHTEAFF. The CDR3 DNA is TGTGCCAGCAGCCCTCGACTATCTGGACAGGGGGCTCACACTGAAGCTTTCTTT. The full variable domain, its missing parts supplied by reference TRBV7-9 and TRBJ1-1, is DTGVSQNPRHKITKRGQNVTFRCDPISEHNRLYWYRQTLGQGPEFLTYFQNEAQLEKSRLLSDRFSAERPKGSFSTLEIQRTEQGDSAMYLCASSPRLSGQGAHTEAFFGQGTRLTVV.

This clone has a single count. The rearrangement joins TRBV28 to TRBJ1-2; perhaps TRBD1 as D (6 bases). V was cut by 5 bases and J by 6 bases, with 13 bases left in between. The CDR3 totals 13 residues. Germline CDR1 reads MDHEN; CDR2 reads SYDVKM. The CDR3 protein is CASSIRGFDGYTF. The CDR3, as DNA: TGTGCCAGCAGTATCAGGGGTTTCGATGGCTACACCTTC.

The chain combines TRBV5-1 with TRBJ1-2, with D unclear. In germline, CDR1 is SGHRS, CDR2 YFSETQ. Deletions cut 1 base from V and 7 bases from J, with 11 bases between. This CDR3 contains 13 residues. CDR3 amino acids: CASSLSNRGGYTF. CDR3 nucleotide sequence: TGCGCCAGCAGCTTGTCCAACCGGGGTGGCTACACCTTC. Variable domain in full (rest from reference TRBV5-1 and TRBJ1-2): KAGVTQTPRYLIKTRGQQVTLSCSPISGHRSVSWYQQTPGQGLQFLFEYFSETQRNKGNFPGRFSGRQFSNSRSEMNVSTLELGDSALYLCASSLSNRGGYTFGSGTRLTVV.

The rearrangement uses TRBV27 and TRBJ2-7, with 7 nucleotides matching TRBD2. The CDR3 extends over 14 amino acids. Germline trimming cut 5 bases from V and 5 bases from J; bases unmatched to any gene: 9. Germline assignment: CDR1 MNHEY and CDR2 SMNVEV (reference sequence). The CDR3 nucleotides read TGTGCCAGCAGTCCTAGCGGACTCGTCCACGAGCAGTACTTC. It translates to CASSPSGLVHEQYF.

The chain has TRBV7-9 and TRBJ1-2, with D hard to call. This CDR3 comprises 15 residues. Germline values: CDR1 SEHNR, CDR2 FQNEAQ (reference sequence). V gave up 0 bases and J gave up 7 bases, with 15 bases separating them. In nucleotides, the CDR3 is TGTGCCAGCAGCTTAGCCCAGCCAGGCCGGGGTGGCTACACCTTC. Amino acid sequence: CASSLAQPGRGGYTF.

In DNA form, the CDR3 reads TGCGCCAGCAGTGAGAGGGGGACAGGGACTGTTGATTATGGCTACACCTTC. Translated: CASSERGTGTVDYGYTF. The rearrangement joins TRBV10-2 to TRBJ1-2, with 9 nucleotides matching TRBD1. V lost 2 bases and J lost 5; bases outside the gene matches: 12. This CDR3 is built from 17 residues. Germline lookup yields CDR1 WSHSY and CDR2 SAAADI.

By sample share, this clone is medium-sized. The chain uses TRBV7-9 and TRBJ2-2, with unresolved D. The CDR3 runs to 13 residues. The V gene lost 5 bases and the J gene lost 4 bases, with 8 bases spanning the gap. The germline V gene encodes CDR1 SEHNR and CDR2 FQNEAQ (reference sequence). CDR3 coding DNA: TGTGCCAGCAGCCCGCGAATCACCGGGGAGCTGTTTTTT. As protein: CASSPRITGELFF.

This clone was counted a few times. The chain couples TRBV7-6 to TRBJ2-1, with D perhaps TRBD1 (6 bases). The germline CDR1 and CDR2 sequences are SGHVS and FNYEAQ. The germline V and J ends were trimmed by 2 bases and 7 bases, with 18 bases remaining between them. This CDR3 has 16 residues. CDR3 sequence: CASSLRSPQGNNEQFF. The CDR3 nucleotides are TGTGCCAGCAGCTTACGGTCCCCTCAGGGGAATAATGAGCAGTTCTTC.

This chain links TRBV6-5 with TRBJ1-6; 12 bases match TRBD1. J lost 8 bases, V lost 5 bases, and 4 bases had no gene match. The CDR3 sequence is 15 residues long. Germline V lookup: CDR1 MNHEY, CDR2 SVGAGI. CDR3: CASSPGTGGDSPLHF. The DNA of the CDR3 is TGTGCCAGCAGTCCAGGGACAGGGGGCGATTCACCCCTCCACTTT.

For this clone: An end of the junction differs from the germline gene, which may be a read error. The sample contains more than one DNA sequence encoding this CDR3. The chain combines TRBV28 with TRBJ2-4; D is ambiguous. The CDR3 is made up of 14 amino acids. Germline CDR1 is MDHEN and CDR2 is SYDVKM. The CDR3, as DNA: TGCGCCAGCAGCAGTCCTTTAGCCAAAAACATTCAGTACTTC. Protein: CASSSPLAKNIQYF. Complete variable domain (other parts from reference TRBV28 and TRBJ2-4): DVKVTQSSRYLVKRTGEKVFLECVQDMDHENMFWYRQDPGLGLRLIYFSYDVKMKEKGDIPEGYSVSREKKERFSLILESASTNQTSMYLCASSSPLAKNIQYFGAGTRLSVL.

The chain couples TRBV13 to TRBJ2-1; TRBD2 matches 10 bases. Trimming at V came to 5 bases and at J to 10 bases, leaving 8 bases not matched to a gene. The V gene's germline CDR1 is PRHDT and CDR2 FYEKMQ (reference sequence). The CDR3 runs to 14 residues. The CDR3 coding sequence is TGTGCCAGCAGCCCCGGGACTAGCGTCGGGGAGCAGTTCTTC. Translation gives CASSPGTSVGEQFF. The whole variable domain, remainder taken from reference TRBV13 and TRBJ2-1, is AAGVIQSPRHLIKEKRETATLKCYPIPRHDTVYWYQQGPGQDPQFLISFYEKMQSDKGSIPDRFSAQQFSDYHSELNMSSLELGDSALYFCASSPGTSVGEQFFGPGTRLTVL.

The chain couples TRBV27 to TRBJ2-3; D possibly corresponds to TRBD2 (5 bases). The CDR3 covers 14 residues. V was cut by 5 bases and J by 4 bases, with 13 bases left in between. Germline V gene data show CDR1 as MNHEY and CDR2 as SMNVEV (reference sequence). The CDR3 DNA is TGTGCCAGCAGTGCAGCGGACTTAGCAGATACGCAGTATTTT. This encodes CASSAADLADTQYF.

The J gene is TRBJ2-1, the V gene TRBV27; no clear D gene. The V gene's germline CDR1 is MNHEY and CDR2 SMNVEV (reference sequence). The V end was cut by 2 bases, the J end by 10 bases, with 15 bases between. The CDR3 covers 14 residues. The CDR3 region has the DNA TGTGCCAGCAGTTTACGTTCGGTCCTTGGGGAGCAGTTCTTC. It is translated as CASSLRSVLGEQFF.

The chain has TRBV6-5 and TRBJ2-1; 10 positions agree with TRBD2. V lost 3 bases to trimming and J lost 7 bases; unmatched junction nucleotides: 9. The CDR3 contains 16 residues. From germline, CDR1 is MNHEY and CDR2 SVGAGI. The CDR3 reads CASSYTASGGGNEQFF. CDR3 sequence (DNA): TGTGCCAGCAGTTATACCGCTAGCGGGGGTGGTAATGAGCAGTTCTTC.

V usage is TRBV5-4 and J usage is TRBJ2-2, with D perhaps given as TRBD1 or TRBD2 (5 bases each). The V gene lost 1 base and the J gene lost 0 bases, with 10 bases spanning the gap. This CDR3 is built from 16 residues. From germline, CDR1 is SGHNT and CDR2 YYREEE (reference sequence). The chain's CDR3 is CASSLIGGPNTGELFF. For the CDR3, the DNA is TGTGCCAGCAGCTTGATTGGGGGACCGAACACCGGGGAGCTGTTTTTT.

Written as DNA, the CDR3 is TGTGCCAGCAGCGTAGGGGGAGACTATAATTCACCCCTCCACTTT. The encoded protein is CASSVGGDYNSPLHF. This rearrangement joins TRBV9 to TRBJ1-6; D unresolved. This CDR3 has 15 amino acids. V lost 0 bases and J lost 3, with 7 bases in between. Germline-derived CDR1 and CDR2 are SGDLS and YYNGEE.

This chain joins TRBV2 and TRBJ2-7, with D hard to call. The CDR3 contains 10 residues. V was trimmed by 8 bases and J by 2 bases, leaving 4 bases between them. The V gene's germline CDR1 is SNHLY and CDR2 FYNNEI. DNA of the CDR3: TGTGCCAGCCGAGCCTACGAGCAGTACGTC. Protein: CASRAYEQYV.